These T cell receptor beta chains were read from a single sample in a study of cytomegalovirus exposure and HLA in healthy donors. Generated by immunoSEQ multiplex PCR, the TCRdb table keeps only in-frame clones and is missing some. The sample has about 130,000 clones; under 85% are singletons. Sequencing input: PBMCs. The receptors come from a woman aged 50 to 60 in good health and CMV-seropositive. The CDR3 runs from the conserved cysteine through the conserved F or W. The D gene is left open where the match is weak. Expanded clones are given a class, and other clones once, few, many or no size at all.

d_call clone_size j_call v_call cdr3_aa cdr3_nt
. . TRBJ2-2 TRBV5-4 CASSLRTGNTGELFF TGTGCCAGCAGCTTGAGAACAGGGAACACCGGGGAGCTGTTTTTT
. . TRBJ1-2 TRBV7-9 CASSLAGAGGYTF TGTGCCAGCAGCTTAGCAGGGGCCGGTGGCTACACCTTC
. . TRBJ1-4 TRBV2 CASSRQNRKEREKLFF TGTGCCAGCAGTCGTCAAAACAGGAAGGAACGGGAAAAACTGTTTTTT
TRBD1 . TRBJ2-1 TRBV6-1 CASRNHRGQYNEQFF TGTGCCAGCAGAAACCACAGGGGGCAATACAATGAGCAGTTCTTC
. few TRBJ1-6 TRBV29-1 CSVGEENSPLHF TGCAGCGTTGGGGAGGAAAATTCACCCCTCCACTTT
TRBD1 . TRBJ1-5 TRBV6-1 CASRHTGGPQPQHF TGTGCCAGCAGACATACAGGGGGCCCGCAGCCCCAGCATTTT
TRBD1 . TRBJ2-1 TRBV5-1 CASSPGRDRGDEQFF TGCGCCAGCAGCCCCGGTCGGGACAGGGGCGATGAGCAGTTCTTC
. . TRBJ1-3 TRBV4-2 CASSYELKDTIYF TGTGCCAGCAGCTATGAGTTAAAAGACACCATATATTTT
TRBD1 . TRBJ1-6 TRBV2 CASSRDSSYNSPLHF TGTGCCAGCAGCAGGGACAGCTCCTATAATTCACCCCTCCACTTT
TRBD2 . TRBJ2-3 TRBV19 CASSLGGGVGDTQYF TGTGCCAGTAGTTTGGGCGGGGGGGTTGGAGATACGCAGTATTTT
TRBD1 once TRBJ2-7 TRBV7-9 CASSSYSAPGQGRYEQYF TGTGCCAGCAGCTCCTACTCAGCCCCGGGACAGGGAAGGTACGAGCAGTACTTC
TRBD1 . TRBJ1-2 TRBV5-1 CASSPLTGGYGYTF TGCGCCAGCAGCCCATTGACAGGGGGCTATGGCTACACCTTC
TRBD2 . TRBJ2-2 TRBV5-4 CASSFMRGGNTGELFF TGTGCCAGCAGCTTTATGCGCGGGGGAAACACCGGGGAGCTGTTTTTT
TRBD2 . TRBJ2-3 TRBV5-1 CASSLGNSGGSDTQYF TGCGCCAGCAGCTTGGGGAATAGCGGGGGATCAGATACGCAGTATTTT
. . TRBJ1-5 TRBV18 CASSRGGGNQPQHF TGTGCCAGCTCAAGGGGAGGCGGCAATCAGCCCCAGCATTTT
TRBD1 . TRBJ2-5 TRBV15 CATSSRDRQETQYF TGTGCCACCAGTTCCCGGGACAGACAAGAGACCCAGTACTTC
. few TRBJ1-3 TRBV15 CATSRAGFGNTIYF TGTGCCACCAGCAGAGCAGGGTTTGGAAACACCATATATTTT
. few TRBJ2-1 TRBV9 CASSVRPGSGWNEQFF TGTGCCAGCAGCGTCCGGCCCGGGTCGGGGTGGAATGAGCAGTTCTTC
TRBD1 . TRBJ1-2 TRBV7-2 CASSLAHGTGSRPGYTF TGTGCCAGCAGCTTAGCGCACGGGACAGGCTCTCGCCCTGGCTACACCTTC
TRBD1 . TRBJ1-3 TRBV6-1 CASETGTGARNTIYF TGTGCCAGCGAAACCGGGACAGGGGCCAGGAACACCATATATTTT
TRBD1 . TRBJ1-1 TRBV2 CASRGQGYTEAFF TGTGCCAGCAGAGGACAGGGGTACACTGAAGCCTTCTTT
. . TRBJ2-7 TRBV19 CASSPRQPGEQYF TGTGCCAGTAGTCCGCGACAACCTGGGGAGCAGTACTTC
. . TRBJ1-6 TRBV11-2 CASSLERTTLHF TGTGCCAGCAGCTTAGAACGGACAACCCTCCACTTT
TRBD2 . TRBJ2-2 TRBV6-6 CASSPLAGAIDGELFF TGTGCCAGCAGTCCCCTAGCGGGGGCGATCGACGGGGAGCTGTTTTTT
. . TRBJ2-7 TRBV7-9 CASSIQTYEQYF TGTGCCAGCAGCATACAGACCTACGAGCAGTACTTC
. . TRBJ1-2 TRBV7-9 CASTRVENGYTF TGTGCCAGCACCCGGGTGGAGAACGGCTACACCTTC
. . TRBJ2-1 TRBV9 CASSVPGRGPYNEQFF TGTGCCAGCAGCGTCCCAGGCAGGGGACCCTACAATGAGCAGTTCTTC
TRBD1 . TRBJ1-2 TRBV6-5 CASRDRNYGYTF TGTGCCAGCAGGGACAGGAACTATGGCTACACCTTC
. . TRBJ1-2 TRBV5-4 CASSLRGDYVGGYTF TGTGCCAGCAGCTTACGGGGGGACTATGTCGGTGGCTACACCTTC
. . TRBJ2-2 TRBV18 CASSQRQAGELFF TGTGCCAGCTCACAGCGACAGGCGGGGGAGCTGTTTTTT
. few TRBJ2-6 TRBV5-4 CASSLEAVGSGANVLTF TGTGCCAGCAGCTTGGAGGCGGTCGGCTCTGGGGCCAACGTCCTGACTTTC
TRBD1 . TRBJ1-6 TRBV6-5 CASSDRDNSPLHF TGTGCCAGCAGTGACAGGGATAATTCACCCCTCCACTTT
. . TRBJ1-4 TRBV5-1 CASSSTGKANEKLFF TGCGCCAGCAGCAGTACAGGGAAGGCGAATGAAAAACTGTTTTTT
TRBD2 few TRBJ2-2 TRBV5-1 CASSLLAGGLRTGELFF TGCGCCAGCAGCCTGTTGGCGGGGGGGCTTCGAACCGGGGAGCTGTTTTTT
TRBD1 . TRBJ2-7 TRBV5-4 CASSPTGQANYEQYF TGTGCCAGCAGCCCTACGGGACAGGCTAACTACGAGCAGTACTTC
TRBD1 many TRBJ1-4 TRBV5-8 CASSLLGQMNEKLFF TGTGCCAGCAGCTTGTTGGGACAGATGAATGAAAAACTGTTTTTT
. . TRBJ1-1 TRBV29-1 CSTDIGNTEAFF TGCAGCACCGACATCGGAAACACTGAAGCTTTCTTT
. once TRBJ2-1 TRBV6-5 CASSYRFGFYNEQFF TGTGCCAGCAGTTACAGGTTCGGGTTTTACAATGAGCAGTTCTTC
TRBD2 . TRBJ2-1 TRBV14 CASRGLANNEQFF TGTGCCAGCAGGGGACTAGCAAACAATGAGCAGTTCTTC
. . TRBJ2-3 TRBV19 CASSIGPGGTQYF TGTGCCAGTAGTATAGGCCCGGGTGGTACGCAGTATTTT
. few TRBJ2-5 TRBV5-1 CASSPDRQETQYF TGCGCCAGCAGCCCGGACAGACAAGAGACCCAGTACTTC
. . TRBJ1-5 TRBV4-2 CASSQEAGSNQPQHF TGTGCCAGCAGCCAAGAGGCAGGAAGCAATCAGCCCCAGCATTTT
. . TRBJ1-3 TRBV7-2 CASSRQDRSGNTIYF TGTGCCAGCAGCCGCCAAGACAGGTCTGGAAACACCATATATTTT
. . TRBJ1-3 TRBV6-1 CASGDISSGNTIYF TGTGCCAGCGGGGACATCAGCTCTGGAAACACCATATATTTT
. . TRBJ2-7 TRBV2 CASSEYAGGEQYF TGTGCCAGCAGTGAGTATGCTGGCGGCGAGCAGTACTTC
TRBD1 . TRBJ1-3 TRBV5-1 CASSSAGTGSRNTIYF TGCGCCAGCAGCTCCGCCGGGACAGGGTCTAGAAACACCATATATTTT
TRBD1 . TRBJ1-2 TRBV18 CASSKETGLEGYTF TGTGCCAGCTCAAAAGAGACAGGGTTGGAAGGCTACACCTTC
. . TRBJ2-3 TRBV9 CASSAPGGMRTDTQYF TGTGCCAGCAGCGCCCCGGGGGGCATGAGGACAGATACGCAGTATTTT
. . TRBJ1-1 TRBV6-5 CASSPTDTEAFF TGTGCCAGCAGTCCGACAGACACTGAAGCTTTCTTT
. . TRBJ2-5 TRBV6-1 CASSADRETQYF TGTGCCAGCAGTGCCGACAGAGAGACCCAGTACTTC
. . TRBJ1-2 TRBV5-6 CASSTSFGKMGYTF TGTGCCAGCAGCACAAGCTTCGGGAAGATGGGCTACACCTTC
TRBD1 . TRBJ1-3 TRBV18 CASSSTGSAGNTIYF TGTGCCAGCTCGTCGACAGGGAGTGCGGGAAACACCATATATTTT
TRBD2 few TRBJ2-3 TRBV25-1 CASTRSGASTDTQYF TGTGCCAGCACCCGTAGCGGGGCTAGCACAGATACGCAGTATTTT
. . TRBJ2-2 TRBV4-3 CASSLNPQGSAGELFF TGCGCCAGCAGCCTCAATCCACAGGGATCGGCCGGGGAGCTGTTTTTT
TRBD1 . TRBJ1-2 TRBV29-1 CSVGQGGYGYTF TGCAGCGTTGGACAGGGAGGCTATGGCTACACCTTC
TRBD1 . TRBJ1-4 TRBV11-2 CASSLERTGPRTNEKLFF TGTGCCAGCAGCTTAGAAAGGACAGGGCCCCGAACTAATGAAAAACTGTTTTTT